These 23 T cell receptor beta chains originate from one sample sequenced in a study of regulatory T cells in long-lasting Graves disease (dated by TCRdb to the early 2020s). Library preparation used multiplex PCR. The instrument was an Illumina HiSeq 4000. iRepertoire HTBI primers and Arm-PCR amplification of CDR3 regions were used to construct TCR beta libraries. Using fastp at Q25 and MiXCR, TCRdb reprocessed the public reads and kept productive beta chains. Entries are consolidated by CDR3 protein sequence, retaining the most common genes and DNA. The sample yields 650,000 to 700,000 distinct CDR3 sequences; around 30% were counted once. Together, the top ten hold about 42% of the sample. The time point label, read with the paper, signifies: persistent/refractory GD, antithyroid drugs over 5 years with positive TRAb. For both TCR sequencing and RNA sequencing, RNA was extracted from PBMCs in TRIzol.

Specimen: peripheral blood mononuclear cells (PBMCs), collected when the disease was refractory, from a patient treated with antithyroid drugs. The receptors shown here come from a female donor with Graves disease.

This chain connects TRBV10-3 to TRBJ2-6, with D perhaps being TRBD1 or TRBD2 (5 bases each). CDR1 and CDR2 from the germline V gene are ENHRY and SYGVKD. Trimming shortened V by 10 bases and J by 0 bases, and 16 bases separated the two germline ends. The CDR3 is 16 amino acids. The CDR3 here is CATGATGPSGANVLTF. Here the CDR3 DNA reads TGTGCCACCGGGGCTACAGGTCCCTCTGGGGCCAACGTCCTGACTTTC.

This clonotype was recorded at least ten times. The genes are TRBV29-1 and TRBJ1-1; possibly TRBD1 for D (6 bases). The germline CDR1 and CDR2 sequences are SQVTM and ANQGSEA. This CDR3 contains 13 residues. The ends were cut back, 6 bases at V and 1 base at J, with 12 bases in the middle. Here the CDR3 DNA reads TGCAGCGTCCTGACAGGCACGAACACTGAAGCTTTCTTT. This translates into CSVLTGTNTEAFF.

The rearrangement uses TRBV10-3 and TRBJ1-6; D might be TRBD1 (5 bases). V dropped 3 bases and J dropped 6 bases, with 9 bases sitting between them. CDR3 length: 14 residues. Germline lookup yields CDR1 ENHRY and CDR2 SYGVKD. CDR3 region: CAISEQRGNSPLHF. The DNA for the CDR3 is TGTGCCATCAGTGAACAAAGGGGTAATTCACCCCTCCACTTT.

This clonotype was counted ten times or more. V gene TRBV27 combines with J gene TRBJ1-2; D possibly corresponds to TRBD1 (5 bases). The germline gives CDR1 MNHEY, CDR2 SMNVEV (reference sequence). This CDR3 comprises 14 residues. V dropped 6 bases and J dropped 5 bases, with 16 bases sitting between them. The CDR3 is CASSGGKAGYGYTF. CDR3 DNA sequence: TGTGCCAGCAGCGGGGGGAAGGCCGGATATGGCTACACCTTC.

The chain is built from TRBV7-2 and TRBJ2-5, with a weak D call TRBD2 (6 bases). Trimming stripped 4 bases from V and 2 bases from J, with 11 bases between. The CDR3 has 14 residues. Germline loops: CDR1 SGHTA, CDR2 FQGNSA. In nucleotides, the CDR3 is TGTGCCAGCAGCTACCGACTAGTGCAAGAGACCCAGTACTTC. Its protein product is CASSYRLVQETQYF.

This clonotype was counted many times. The V call is TRBV6-1, the J call TRBJ1-5, with no clear D. Germline V gene sequence: CDR1 MNHNS, CDR2 SASEGT. This CDR3 is built from 13 residues. Trimming cost V 8 bases and J 2 bases, with 10 bases left between them. DNA for the CDR3: TGTGCCAGCGGGAGAACAGGCAATCAGCCCCAGCATTTT. It codes for CASGRTGNQPQHF.

This clonotype was counted between two and nine times. The rearrangement uses TRBV6-5 and TRBJ1-3; D is ambiguous. CDR3 length: 14 amino acids. The germline CDR1 and CDR2 sequences are MNHEY and SVGAGI. V lost 1 base to trimming and J lost 0 bases, with 4 bases between them. In DNA form, the CDR3 reads TGTGCCAGCAGTTACTTCGGCTCTGGAAACACCATATATTTT. It yields the protein CASSYFGSGNTIYF.

The table lists this clonotype with a few counts. The genes are TRBV18 and TRBJ1-5; D is unresolved. CDR3 length: 13 amino acids. The germline gives CDR1 KGHSH, CDR2 LQKENI. V dropped 3 bases and J dropped 7 bases, with 10 bases sitting between them. CDR3: CASSPPPPQPQHF. CDR3 in DNA: TGTGCCAGCTCACCTCCCCCACCGCAGCCCCAGCATTTT.

The rearrangement uses TRBV27 and TRBJ1-5; 11 nucleotides align to TRBD1. The length of the CDR3 is 16 residues. Germline V gene data show CDR1 as MNHEY and CDR2 as SMNVEV (reference sequence). J was trimmed by 2 bases and V by 10 bases; bases with no gene match: 10. The CDR3 DNA is TGTGCCATCACCGGGGGGACAGGGGGTGGCAATCAGCCCCAGCATTTT. Amino acid sequence: CAITGGTGGGNQPQHF.

The CDR3 DNA follows: TGTGCCAGCAGCTTAAGGCCAGGGGCGACCATGAACACTGAAGCTTTCTTT. Protein sequence: CASSLRPGATMNTEAFF. The chain joins TRBV13 to TRBJ1-1, with D maybe TRBD1 (6 bases). The germline CDR1 and CDR2 sequences are PRHDT and FYEKMQ (reference sequence). V lost 2 bases and J lost 0, with 16 bases in between. This CDR3 has 17 amino acids.

This clonotype was counted a few times. The chain couples TRBV19 to TRBJ2-5, with 9 positions matching TRBD1. Germline-derived CDR1 and CDR2 are LNHDA and SQIVND (reference sequence). V was pared by 5 bases and J by 5 bases, with 6 bases of the junction left unmatched. The CDR3 runs to 14 residues. In DNA form, the CDR3 reads TGTGCCAGTAGTGTCACCGGGACAGGGGAGACCCAGTACTTC. This translates into CASSVTGTGETQYF.

J is TRBJ2-1 and V is TRBV11-1, with 9 bases lining up with TRBD1. J lost 8 bases, V lost 5 bases, and 10 bases had no gene match. The CDR3 runs to 15 residues. Germline CDR1 is SGHAT and CDR2 is FQDESV (reference sequence). The CDR3 DNA follows: TGTGCCAGCAGCGTGGGACAGGGAGTGACGGATGAGCAGTTCTTC. Encoded protein: CASSVGQGVTDEQFF.

This chain joins TRBV15 and TRBJ2-5; no definite D call. The CDR3 sequence is 14 residues long. Trimming cost V 1 base and J 4 bases, with 10 bases left between them. Germline values: CDR1 LNHNV, CDR2 YYDKDF (reference sequence). DNA of the CDR3: TGTGCCACCAGCAGAGTTCTATTAGGAGAGACCCAGTACTTC. Translation gives CATSRVLLGETQYF.

This clonotype was recorded only once. The J gene is TRBJ2-3, the V gene TRBV20-1; 9 bases line up with TRBD2. CDR1 is DFQATT and CDR2 is SNEGSKA in the germline V gene (reference sequence). With 4 bases clipped from V and 2 bases from J, the junction kept 7 bases outside the gene matches. The CDR3 covers 15 residues. The CDR3 DNA is TGCAGTGCTATTGTGCTAGCGGGATTCACAGATACGCAGTATTTT. Its translation: CSAIVLAGFTDTQYF.

V gene TRBV2 combines with J gene TRBJ2-5; 7 bases fit TRBD2. V was pared by 6 bases and J by 1 base, with 8 bases of the junction left unmatched. The CDR3 consists of 15 residues. Germline CDR1 and CDR2: SNHLY and FYNNEI. CDR3 amino acids: CASSLGTTPQETQYF. For the CDR3, the DNA is TGTGCCAGCAGCCTCGGGACTACCCCCCAAGAGACCCAGTACTTC.

The chain combines TRBV11-2 with TRBJ2-7; the D gene is possibly TRBD2 (5 bases). The V and J ends lost 2 bases and 7 bases respectively, with 18 bases between them. This CDR3 is 15 amino acids long. The V gene's germline CDR1 is SGHAT and CDR2 FQNNGV. The DNA for the CDR3 is TGTGCCAGCAGCTTATCACTGGGAGCCTACAATGAGCAGTACTTC. It codes for CASSLSLGAYNEQYF.

This clonotype was counted a few times. The chain has TRBV30 and TRBJ1-6, with D perhaps matching TRBD1 (5 bases). Per germline, CDR1 GTSNPN and CDR2 SVGIG (reference sequence). This CDR3 has 14 amino acids. V gave up 2 bases and J gave up 9 bases, with 14 bases separating them. This chain's CDR3 is CAWSQGLVGSPLHF. CDR3 coding DNA: TGTGCCTGGAGTCAGGGTCTGGTGGGTTCACCCCTCCACTTT.

This clonotype came up many times. This chain links TRBV11-2 with TRBJ2-5, with D perhaps TRBD2 (5 bases). Germline lookup yields CDR1 SGHAT and CDR2 FQNNGV. Trimming removed 1 base from V and 5 bases from J, with 11 bases in between. This CDR3 comprises 14 residues. The CDR3 sequence: CASSLAPSGETQYF. The CDR3 bases are TGTGCCAGCAGCTTAGCCCCTTCGGGGGAGACCCAGTACTTC.

This clonotype turned up a few times. The chain employs TRBV30 and TRBJ1-2, with a weak D call TRBD1 (5 bases). In germline, CDR1 is GTSNPN, CDR2 SVGIG (reference sequence). The CDR3 contains 13 residues. Trimming stripped 4 bases from V and 2 bases from J, with 11 bases between. The CDR3 here is CAWTPTENYGYTF. Here the CDR3 DNA reads TGTGCCTGGACCCCGACAGAGAACTATGGCTACACCTTC. Variable domain in full (rest from reference TRBV30 and TRBJ1-2): SQTIHQWPATLVQPVGSPLSLECTVEGTSNPNLYWYRQAAGRGLQLLFYSVGIGQISSEVPQNLSASRPQDRQFILSSKKLLLSDSGFYLCAWTPTENYGYTFGSGTRLTVV.

This clonotype appeared a few times. This sequence joins TRBV12-3 or TRBV12-4 and TRBJ2-6; D is perhaps TRBD1 (6 bases). The V gene lost 7 bases and the J gene lost 1 base, with 11 bases spanning the gap. The CDR3 consists of 15 residues. The CDR3 DNA reads as TGTGCCAGCAACCCGACAGGATCTGGGGCCAACGTCCTGACTTTC. This codes for CASNPTGSGANVLTF.

The gene calls are TRBV7-9 and TRBJ2-7; D is unclear. In germline, CDR1 is SEHNR, CDR2 FQNEAQ (reference sequence). Trimming stripped 4 bases from V and 4 bases from J, with 5 bases between. The CDR3 length is 11 residues. The CDR3 spells CASSWQYEQYF. The CDR3 DNA is TGTGCCAGCAGCTGGCAGTACGAGCAGTACTTC. Drawing the rest from reference TRBV7-9 and TRBJ2-7, the complete variable domain is DTGVSQNPRHKITKRGQNVTFRCDPISEHNRLYWYRQTLGQGPEFLTYFQNEAQLEKSRLLSDRFSAERPKGSFSTLEIQRTEQGDSAMYLCASSWQYEQYFGPGTRLTVT.

This chain joins TRBV5-1 and TRBJ1-4, with TRBD1 identical over 7 bases. The germline V gene encodes CDR1 SGHRS and CDR2 YFSETQ. V shed 0 bases and J 4 bases; nucleotides not matched to a gene: 3. The CDR3 is 15 amino acids. As DNA, the CDR3 is TGCGCCAGCAGCTTGGCGGCAGGGGGTAATGAAAAACTGTTTTTT. This sequence encodes CASSLAAGGNEKLFF.

This clonotype appeared many times. This sequence joins TRBV2 and TRBJ1-4; no clear D. Germline V gene sequence: CDR1 SNHLY, CDR2 FYNNEI. V lost 1 base, J lost 8 bases, and 14 bases lay in between. The CDR3 sequence is 15 residues long. Written as DNA, the CDR3 is TGTGCCAGCAGTGAAGACCCCGGGTTTGGGGAAAAACTGTTTTTT. The encoded protein is CASSEDPGFGEKLFF.